This paragraph covers one TCR beta chain sequence. What it binds is unknown. The CDR3 is made up of 14 amino acids. Deletions cut 3 bases from V and 0 bases from J, with 9 bases between. CDR1 is MNHNY, CDR2 SVGAGI, per germline (reference sequence). These data originate in a study of pediatric ulcerative colitis. General study points: Blood samples from two patients yielded substantially fewer templates and were excluded from blood-rectal overlap analysis. All ulcerative colitis patients, but no controls, carried a couple of rectal clonotypes.

Sequencing used immunoSEQ multiplex PCR; TCRdb keeps in-frame clones, though not all of them. The sample holds about 15,000 clones, 85% to 90% seen once. The receptor's source is a boy aged 5-17 years with moderate ulcerative colitis. The rearrangement links TRBV6-6 to TRBJ2-7, with D maybe TRBD1 (6 bases). Sequencing input: blood. This CDR3 is CASSYPDSSYEQYF. The CDR3 nucleotides read TGTGCCAGCAGTTATCCGGACAGCTCCTACGAGCAGTACTTC.